A selection of T cell receptor beta chains follows, all from one sample in a study of blood T cell repertoires in COVID-19. TCRdb's table, derived via immunoSEQ multiplex PCR, lists solely in-frame clones and lacks some. Seen here are approximately 170,000 clones, approximately 87% observed once, and the top ten hold 11%. Sequencing was done on a sample of peripheral blood. The receptors come from a woman aged 60 to 75 with COVID-19, enrolled during active disease. The CDR3 runs from the conserved cysteine through the conserved F or W. The D gene is left open where the match is weak.

v_gene,d_gene,CDR3aa
TRBV5-3,NA,CARSSGQSTAYEQYF
TRBV19,TRBD1,CASSVRTGVNTEAFF
TRBV6-1,NA,CASSEASARQPQHF
TRBV6-6,TRBD1,CASSTGTGNQPQHF
TRBV6-5,NA,CASGRTPNYGYTF
TRBV7-2,NA,CASSPSQGFLGNTIYF
TRBV6-5,TRBD1,CASSRGTGGNEQFF
TRBV5-8,NA,CASTTFPRTDYNQPQHF
TRBV7-2,NA,CASSPGLLLHF
TRBV9,TRBD1,CASSVVGQGSTDTQYF
TRBV9,TRBD2,CASSVGGGRATEQYF
TRBV27,TRBD1,CASSLFPGTVRPEAFF
TRBV20-1,NA,CSASPGGYGYTF
TRBV12-3/TRBV12-4,NA,CASSGGETQYF
TRBV7-6,TRBD1,CASVGQGDNEQFF
TRBV3-1/TRBV3-2,TRBD1,CASSPQGARAYEQYF
TRBV7-2,NA,CASSLRGRGEETQYF
TRBV5-1,TRBD1,CASSFGTGGNSPLHF
TRBV6-2/TRBV6-3,TRBD2,CASSALAGGPGEQYF